This TCR beta chain was identified during a study of control samples from healthy donors and cancer patients. Here immunoSEQ multiplex PCR was the method, and the copy in TCRdb shows in-frame clones only, minus some. This repertoire shows about 180,000 clones, about nine tenths found once; its top ten account for roughly 2.1%. J was trimmed by 8 bases and V by 3 bases; bases with no gene match: 12. The germline V gene has CDR1 LGHNT and CDR2 FRNRAP. The CDR3 covers 15 residues. V and J are TRBV12-5 and TRBJ1-2; 7 bases agree with TRBD1. What was sequenced was blood. This clonotype was sampled from a woman aged 40 to 50 in good health. This chain's CDR3 is CASGFYQLRGRGYTF. In nucleotides, the CDR3 is TGTGCTAGTGGTTTTTACCAACTGAGGGGGCGAGGCTACACCTTC.